Given below is one TCR beta chain in context. From the RACE reads, TCRdb called clonotypes with MiXCR, one entry per CDR3 protein. Of some 70,000 distinct CDR3 sequences in the sample, 10% were seen once. Time point in this sample: patch test 2, 6 weeks after DPC sensitization. Treatment indicated: therapeutic diphenylcyclopropenone sensitization with weekly scalp DPC. In every case, blood was obtained before the patch test was applied. These data come from a study of human T cells and chemical hapten exposure. The CDR3 has 14 amino acids. Germline assignment: CDR1 LNHDA and CDR2 SQIVND (reference sequence). V lost 3 bases, J lost 3 bases, and 10 bases lay in between.

This receptor was identified in a woman aged 50 to 60 with alopecia areata. Some clones in this sample may be carry-over from other donors' samples. The gene calls are TRBV19 and TRBJ2-3, with D hard to call. This specimen consisted of whole blood, obtained in connection with sensitization to the hapten diphenylcyclopropenone (DPC). CDR3 amino acids: CASSMPSDTDTQYF. The DNA of the CDR3 is TGTGCCAGTAGTATGCCCTCAGATACAGATACGCAGTATTTT.